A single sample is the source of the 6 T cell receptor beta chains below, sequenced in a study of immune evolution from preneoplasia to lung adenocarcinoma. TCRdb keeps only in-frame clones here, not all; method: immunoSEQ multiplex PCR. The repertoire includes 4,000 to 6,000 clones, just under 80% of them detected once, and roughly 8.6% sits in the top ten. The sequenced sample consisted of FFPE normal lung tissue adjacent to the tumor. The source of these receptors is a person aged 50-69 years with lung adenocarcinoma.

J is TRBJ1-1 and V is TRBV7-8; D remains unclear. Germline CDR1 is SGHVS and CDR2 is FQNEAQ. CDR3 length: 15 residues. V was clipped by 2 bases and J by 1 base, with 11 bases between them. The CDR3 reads CASSLLGRKNTEAFF. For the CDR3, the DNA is TGTGCCAGCAGCTTACTAGGCAGGAAGAACACTGAAGCTTTCTTT.

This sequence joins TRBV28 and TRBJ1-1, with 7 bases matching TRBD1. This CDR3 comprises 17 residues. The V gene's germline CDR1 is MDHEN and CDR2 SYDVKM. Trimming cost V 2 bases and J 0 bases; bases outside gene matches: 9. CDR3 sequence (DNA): TGTGCCAGCAGTTTAATGTGGCAGGGGGGGATGAACACTGAAGCTTTCTTT. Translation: CASSLMWQGGMNTEAFF.

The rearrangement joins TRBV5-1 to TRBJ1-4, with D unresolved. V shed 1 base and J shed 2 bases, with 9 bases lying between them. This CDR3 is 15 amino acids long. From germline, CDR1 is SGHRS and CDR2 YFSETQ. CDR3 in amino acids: CASSLSGITNEKLFF. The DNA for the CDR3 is TGCGCCAGCAGCTTGTCGGGTATCACTAATGAAAAACTGTTTTTT.

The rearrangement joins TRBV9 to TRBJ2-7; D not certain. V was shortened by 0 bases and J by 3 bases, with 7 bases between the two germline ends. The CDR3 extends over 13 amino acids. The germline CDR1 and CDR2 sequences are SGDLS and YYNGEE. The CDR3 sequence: CASSVEDHYEQYF. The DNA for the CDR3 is TGTGCCAGCAGCGTAGAAGACCACTACGAGCAGTACTTC. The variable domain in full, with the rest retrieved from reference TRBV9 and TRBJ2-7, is DSGVTQTPKHLITATGQRVTLRCSPRSGDLSVYWYQQSLDQGLQFLIQYYNGEERAKGNILERFSAQQFPDLHSELNLSSLELGDSALYFCASSVEDHYEQYFGPGTRLTVT.

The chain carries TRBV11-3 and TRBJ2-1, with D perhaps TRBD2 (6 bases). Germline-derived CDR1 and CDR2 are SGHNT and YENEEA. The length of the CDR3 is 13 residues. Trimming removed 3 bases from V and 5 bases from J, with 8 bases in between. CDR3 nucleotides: TGTGCCAGCAGCTTGGAGGGAGACAATGAGCAGTTCTTC. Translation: CASSLEGDNEQFF.

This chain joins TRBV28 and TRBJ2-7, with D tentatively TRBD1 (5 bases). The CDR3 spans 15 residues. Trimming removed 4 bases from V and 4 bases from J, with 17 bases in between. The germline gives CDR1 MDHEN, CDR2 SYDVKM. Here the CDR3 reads CASSSSQGRRYEQYF. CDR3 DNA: TGTGCCAGCAGTTCGTCGCAGGGAAGAAGGTACGAGCAGTACTTC.